Below are 16 T cell receptor beta chains sequenced from a single sample in a study of blood T cell repertoires in COVID-19. The table came from immunoSEQ multiplex PCR; TCRdb's copy has only in-frame clones and leaves some out. The sample records 200,000 to 250,000 clones, 80% to 90% being singletons. Source material: peripheral blood. These receptor sequences come from a middle-aged man with active or convalescent COVID-19.

V usage is TRBV7-9 and J usage is TRBJ1-2; 7 positions match TRBD1. This CDR3 contains 15 residues. Germline V gene data show CDR1 as SEHNR and CDR2 as FQNEAQ (reference sequence). J gave up 2 bases and V 4 bases, and 7 bases lay outside the gene matches. CDR3 protein: CASSSTGQLNYGYTF. CDR3 DNA sequence: TGTGCCAGCAGCTCTACGGGACAGCTAAACTATGGCTACACCTTC.

This clone was counted once. The chain carries TRBV27 and TRBJ1-1; the match to TRBD1 covers 11 bases. V dropped 1 base and J dropped 0; count of bases not matched to a gene: 7. The germline gives CDR1 MNHEY, CDR2 SMNVEV (reference sequence). This CDR3 contains 18 residues. The CDR3 sequence: CASSLFAGQGALNTEAFF. In DNA form, the CDR3 reads TGTGCCAGCAGTTTATTCGCAGGACAGGGGGCATTGAACACTGAAGCTTTCTTT.

On this clone: In the same sample, other DNA sequences code for this CDR3. The chain has TRBV20-1 and TRBJ2-3; D gene uncertain. Germline V gives CDR1 DFQATT, CDR2 SNEGSKA (reference sequence). Between the trimmed V and J ends, which lost 4 bases and 6 bases, there was a span of 8 bases. CDR3 length: 11 residues. The CDR3, as DNA: TGCAGTGCTACCCCCGGGGATACGCAGTATTTT. Amino acid sequence: CSATPGDTQYF.

The chain carries TRBV29-1 and TRBJ2-1, with unresolved D. Germline CDR1 reads SQVTM; CDR2 reads ANQGSEA. The CDR3 consists of 12 residues. The V and J ends lost 7 bases and 8 bases respectively, with 15 bases between them. In DNA form, the CDR3 reads TGCAGCGGGGTGGCCTTCGGAGATGAGCAGTTCTTC. Translated, it gives CSGVAFGDEQFF.

This clone was seen more than once but under ten times. The genes are TRBV3-1 (or the pseudogene TRBV3-2) and TRBJ1-1; perhaps TRBD1 as D (6 bases). The CDR3 consists of 13 residues. V was trimmed by 5 bases and J by 7 bases, leaving 14 bases between them. Germline V gene data show CDR1 as LGHDT and CDR2 as YNNKEL (reference sequence). CDR3 loop: CASSGRGSVEAFF. The CDR3 nucleotides are TGTGCCAGCAGCGGGAGGGGGAGTGTTGAAGCTTTCTTT.

V is TRBV3-1 (or the pseudogene TRBV3-2) and J is TRBJ2-3; 7 bases fit TRBD2. Germline CDR1 LGHDT, CDR2 YNNKEL (reference sequence). V trimming: 4 bases; J trimming: 11 bases; junction bases outside the gene matches: 6. The CDR3 sequence is 12 residues long. CDR3 residues: CASSLSGAKQYF. In DNA form, the CDR3 reads TGTGCCAGCAGCCTAAGCGGGGCGAAGCAGTATTTT.

This chain connects TRBV7-8 to TRBJ2-7; 9 bases are shared with TRBD2. Germline V gene data show CDR1 as SGHVS and CDR2 as FQNEAQ. The CDR3 extends over 15 amino acids. With V trimmed by 6 bases and J by 4 bases, 10 bases remained unmatched. DNA of the CDR3: TGTGCCAGCAGTGAGGGACTAGCTATCGGATACGAGCAGTACGTC. It translates to CASSEGLAIGYEQYV.

The chain couples TRBV28 to TRBJ2-2; TRBD2 aligns across 11 bases. The V gene end was trimmed by 6 bases and the J gene end by 4 bases; junction bases not matched to a gene: 7. Germline CDR1 is MDHEN and CDR2 is SYDVKM. This CDR3 is 16 amino acids long. CDR3 bases: TGTGCCAGCAGCATCAACCTAGCGGGAGGCACCGGGGAGCTGTTTTTT. This translates into CASSINLAGGTGELFF.

The chain joins TRBV13 to TRBJ2-7, with unresolved D. Trimming cost V 4 bases and J 4 bases, with 11 bases left between them. CDR3 length: 13 amino acids. Germline V gene lookup returns CDR1 PRHDT and CDR2 FYEKMQ (reference sequence). The chain's CDR3 is CASSYFSEYEQYF. The CDR3 nucleotides read TGTGCCAGCAGCTATTTTTCAGAATACGAGCAGTACTTC.

The chain employs TRBV6-5 and TRBJ1-2; D is unresolved. This CDR3 has 13 residues. The V and J ends lost 2 bases and 8 bases respectively, with 12 bases between them. CDR1 and CDR2 from the germline V gene are MNHEY and SVGAGI. CDR3: CASSYREGKGYTF. The CDR3 nucleotides read TGTGCCAGCAGTTACCGAGAGGGTAAGGGCTACACCTTC.

The rearrangement joins TRBV5-1 to TRBJ1-2; 7 bases map to TRBD1. CDR3 length equals 19 residues. Trimming removed 0 bases from V and 4 bases from J; junction bases left unmatched: 18. The germline V gene encodes CDR1 SGHRS and CDR2 YFSETQ. CDR3 coding DNA: TGCGCCAGCAGCTTGGGATCTGGGGACAGCCAACCAGCCCCCTATGGCTACACCTTC. It is translated as CASSLGSGDSQPAPYGYTF.

This chain links TRBV14 with TRBJ2-5, with a tentative D call TRBD2 (5 bases). The CDR3 sequence is 14 residues long. Trimming shortened V by 2 bases and J by 1 base, and 8 bases separated the two germline ends. Looked up from germline, CDR1 is SGHDN and CDR2 is FVKESK. CDR3 protein: CASSQSSFQETQYF. CDR3 bases: TGTGCCAGCAGCCAATCTAGCTTCCAAGAGACCCAGTACTTC.

V gene TRBV14 combines with J gene TRBJ2-5, with D perhaps TRBD1 (5 bases). The CDR3 length is 16 residues. V lost 1 base, J lost 1 base, and 13 bases lay in between. CDR1 SGHDN and CDR2 FVKESK come from the germline V gene. The CDR3 spells CASSQGRLDIQETQYF. The DNA for the CDR3 is TGTGCCAGCAGCCAAGGCCGGTTGGACATCCAAGAGACCCAGTACTTC.

The V call is TRBV5-1, the J call TRBJ1-3, with TRBD1 matching 7 bases. Losses at the gene ends were 4 bases for V and 4 bases for J; bases not matched to a gene: 8. The CDR3 sequence is 15 residues long. Germline CDR1 SGHRS, CDR2 YFSETQ. The CDR3 sequence: CASSVTGVAGNTIYF. The DNA for the CDR3 is TGCGCCAGCAGCGTAACAGGGGTTGCGGGAAACACCATATATTTT.

V usage is TRBV7-3 and J usage is TRBJ2-1, with 9 positions matching TRBD1. In germline, CDR1 is SGHTA, CDR2 FQGTGA. This CDR3 has 16 amino acids. V was pared by 5 bases and J by 3 bases, with 8 bases of the junction left unmatched. CDR3 DNA sequence: TGTGCCAGCAGCCGCATGGGGGGACAGGGCTACAATGAGCAGTTCTTC. This gives the protein CASSRMGGQGYNEQFF.

This rearrangement joins TRBV11-2 to TRBJ2-3; 11 bases are shared with TRBD2. The CDR3 is 19 amino acids. Germline V gene sequence: CDR1 SGHAT, CDR2 FQNNGV. The V gene end was trimmed by 0 bases and the J gene end by 6 bases; junction bases not matched to a gene: 14. The CDR3, as DNA: TGTGCCAGCAGCTTAGATTTTGGAGGACTAGCGGGCGGGACCGATACGCAGTATTTT. Encoded protein: CASSLDFGGLAGGTDTQYF.